This T cell receptor beta chain comes out of a study of CD8+ T cells in alopecia areata. The ends were cut back, 4 bases at V and 4 bases at J, with 4 bases in the middle. From germline, CDR1 is SGHDT and CDR2 YYEEEE. The CDR3 is 11 residues long. cDNA prepared by RNA extraction and subsequent reverse transcription served as the template for sequencing. Libraries were prepared by immunoSEQ multiplex PCR; TCRdb keeps only in-frame clonotypes and omits some of them. The repertoire holds a few hundred thousand clones, with 60% as singletons. To note about this clone: This sequence may be a read error, since a much larger clone differs from it by one base.

Treatment here: oral pan-JAK inhibitor, 5-10 mg twice daily. This chain links TRBV5-6 with TRBJ2-3; D call uncertain. Sequencing used CD4+ T cells sorted from blood, obtained at approximately week 52, from a patient treated with tofacitinib. This clonotype was sampled from a human donor with alopecia areata. The CDR3 sequence is CASSASDTQYF. The CDR3 DNA reads as TGTGCCAGCAGCGCCTCAGATACGCAGTATTTT.